Below, 27 T cell receptor beta chains from the same sample are listed, as sequenced in a study of blood T cell repertoires in COVID-19. Generated by immunoSEQ multiplex PCR, the TCRdb table keeps only in-frame clones and is missing some. The repertoire holds about 240,000 clones, with roughly 80% as singletons. Material for sequencing was peripheral blood. The origin of the receptors is an older woman with acute or convalescent COVID-19.

This clone was detected only a few times. This chain joins TRBV5-1 and TRBJ2-2, with TRBD1 matching over 10 bases. From germline, CDR1 is SGHRS and CDR2 YFSETQ. This CDR3 has 16 amino acids. V lost 3 bases, J lost 3 bases, and 5 bases stayed unmatched. The CDR3 DNA sequence: TGCGCCAGCAGCTCGGGACAGGGGCTTTACACCGGGGAGCTGTTTTTT. It encodes CASSSGQGLYTGELFF.

The rearrangement joins TRBV19 to TRBJ1-4; unclear D gene. From germline, CDR1 is LNHDA and CDR2 SQIVND (reference sequence). V was shortened by 5 bases and J by 4 bases, with 14 bases between the two germline ends. There are 15 residues in the CDR3. In nucleotides, the CDR3 is TGTGCCAGTAGTGCCCGGCAGGCGGGTAATGAAAAACTGTTTTTT. Translated, it gives CASSARQAGNEKLFF.

The V and J genes are TRBV19 and TRBJ2-6; D unresolved. The CDR3 runs 16 residues. Deletions cut 0 bases from V and 4 bases from J, with 10 bases between. Germline values: CDR1 LNHDA, CDR2 SQIVND (reference sequence). CDR3 coding DNA: TGTGCCAGTAGTATAGACCGAGCGCCCGGGGCCAACGTCCTGACTTTC. Amino acids: CASSIDRAPGANVLTF.

The chain uses TRBV28 and TRBJ1-4, with 8 bases lining up with TRBD1. CDR3 length: 14 amino acids. CDR1 and CDR2 from the germline V gene are MDHEN and SYDVKM. J gave up 8 bases and V 6 bases, and 8 bases lay outside the gene matches. CDR3 loop: CASREQGEREKLFF. The CDR3 region has the DNA TGTGCCAGCAGGGAACAGGGGGAGAGGGAAAAACTGTTTTTT.

The genes are TRBV7-8 and TRBJ1-5; 7 bases agree with TRBD1. V dropped 2 bases and J dropped 1; count of bases not matched to a gene: 8. Germline V gene data show CDR1 as SGHVS and CDR2 as FQNEAQ. This CDR3 has 17 residues. The CDR3 DNA reads as TGTGCCAGCAGCTTAAATCGGTACAGGGGAAGCAATCAGCCCCAGCATTTT. Protein sequence: CASSLNRYRGSNQPQHF.

The CDR3 bases are TGTGCCTGGAGTAGGGGATCCCAAGAGACCCAGTACTTC. It encodes CAWSRGSQETQYF. The chain recombines TRBV30 with TRBJ2-5; possibly TRBD1 for D (5 bases). V was shortened by 2 bases and J by 1 base, with 8 bases between the two germline ends. Germline assignment: CDR1 GTSNPN and CDR2 SVGIG (reference sequence). The CDR3 consists of 13 residues.

This sequence joins TRBV7-9 and TRBJ1-1; the D gene is possibly TRBD1 (6 bases). The CDR3 runs 13 residues. CDR1 is SEHNR, CDR2 FQNEAQ, per germline (reference sequence). Trimming removed 1 base from V and 4 bases from J, with 7 bases in between. CDR3 loop: CASSLEGGTEAFF. CDR3 sequence (DNA): TGTGCCAGCAGCTTAGAAGGGGGCACTGAAGCTTTCTTT.

J is TRBJ1-2 and V is TRBV19; no definite D call. CDR3 size: 15 residues. Looked up from germline, CDR1 is LNHDA and CDR2 is SQIVND (reference sequence). Trimming cost V 2 bases and J 0 bases, with 10 bases left between them. CDR3 amino acids: CASSIPRITNYGYTF. CDR3 bases: TGTGCCAGTAGTATACCCAGGATCACTAACTATGGCTACACCTTC.

CDR3 coding DNA: TGTGCCAGCAGTACTGCAACAGGGTACGTGAGCACCGGGGAGCTGTTTTTT. Its protein product is CASSTATGYVSTGELFF. This chain uses TRBV27 with TRBJ2-2; a weak D match, TRBD1 (6 bases). V lost 5 bases to trimming and J lost 4 bases, with 20 bases between them. CDR1 and CDR2 from the germline V gene are MNHEY and SMNVEV (reference sequence). This CDR3 has 17 residues.

The rearrangement links TRBV29-1 to TRBJ2-1, with a weak D call TRBD2 (6 bases). The length of the CDR3 is 13 residues. The germline V gene has CDR1 SQVTM and CDR2 ANQGSEA. Between the trimmed V and J ends, which lost 3 bases and 5 bases, there was a span of 11 bases. The chain's CDR3 is CSVEGLANNEQFF. The CDR3 DNA reads as TGCAGCGTTGAGGGGCTAGCGAACAATGAGCAGTTCTTC.

This chain links TRBV27 with TRBJ1-1, with D possibly being TRBD1 (6 bases). With 3 bases removed from V and 2 bases from J, the gap between germline ends came to 10 bases. Germline V gene lookup returns CDR1 MNHEY and CDR2 SMNVEV (reference sequence). This CDR3 spans 14 amino acids. The CDR3 DNA follows: TGTGCCAGCAGTTTCACAGGGTTTAACACTGAAGCTTTCTTT. It codes for CASSFTGFNTEAFF.

The chain's CDR3 is CASSPGTGAYQPQHF. CDR3 in DNA: TGTGCCAGCAGCCCTGGGACAGGGGCCTATCAGCCCCAGCATTTT. The genes are TRBV6-2 or TRBV6-3 and TRBJ1-5; 10 nucleotides align to TRBD1. The CDR3 spans 15 residues. V lost 6 bases to trimming and J lost 5 bases; unmatched junction nucleotides: 7. Germline CDR1 is MNHEY and CDR2 is SVGEGT.

V usage is TRBV5-1 and J usage is TRBJ1-2, with D possibly being TRBD1 (6 bases). The CDR3 has 14 residues. Trimming shortened V by 0 bases and J by 4 bases, and 10 bases separated the two germline ends. Germline assignment: CDR1 SGHRS and CDR2 YFSETQ. CDR3: CASSLGTASYGYTF. The CDR3 nucleotides read TGCGCCAGCAGCTTGGGGACAGCGAGCTATGGCTACACCTTC.

J is TRBJ1-5 and V is TRBV27; D not certain. This CDR3 comprises 13 residues. V dropped 3 bases and J dropped 7 bases, with 10 bases sitting between them. Germline V CDR1 and CDR2: MNHEY, SMNVEV (reference sequence). This CDR3 reads CASSLVPRQPQHF. Here the CDR3 DNA reads TGTGCCAGCAGTTTGGTCCCGCGACAGCCCCAGCATTTT.

This clone came up once. The chain has TRBV7-9 and TRBJ2-3; D remains unclear. This CDR3 region has 15 residues. Trimming took off 1 base at V and 0 bases at J, with 8 bases between the two ends. CDR1 is SEHNR and CDR2 is FQNEAQ in the germline V gene (reference sequence). The CDR3 protein is CASSLVSSSTDTQYF. The DNA of the CDR3 is TGTGCCAGCAGCTTAGTCTCCTCTAGCACAGATACGCAGTATTTT.

V and J are TRBV19 and TRBJ1-5; 11 bases are a match to TRBD1. The CDR3 runs 18 residues. The V segment lost 7 bases and the J segment 0 bases; nucleotides outside the gene matches: 11. Germline CDR1 reads LNHDA; CDR2 reads SQIVND (reference sequence). The CDR3 region has the DNA TGTGCCAGTACCCTTTATGGGACAGGGGGACCTAGCAATCAGCCCCAGCATTTT. Its protein is CASTLYGTGGPSNQPQHF. Looking up the rest from reference TRBV19 and TRBJ1-5 gives the full variable domain: DGGITQSPKYLFRKEGQNVTLSCEQNLNHDAMYWYRQDPGQGLRLIYYSQIVNDFQKGDIAEGYSVSREKKESFPLTVTSAQKNPTAFYLCASTLYGTGGPSNQPQHFGDGTRLSIL.

V and J are TRBV3-1 (or the pseudogene TRBV3-2) and TRBJ1-2; 8 nucleotides align to TRBD1. Looked up from germline, CDR1 is LGHDT and CDR2 is YNNKEL (reference sequence). Trimming cost V 1 base and J 3 bases; bases outside gene matches: 7. The CDR3 spans 16 residues. The CDR3 is CASSQVRTGRDYGYTF. The CDR3 nucleotides are TGTGCCAGCAGCCAAGTCCGGACAGGGAGGGACTATGGCTACACCTTC.

The rearrangement joins TRBV28 to TRBJ2-7; D is perhaps TRBD1 (6 bases). V lost 2 bases to trimming and J lost 4 bases, with 9 bases between them. CDR1 MDHEN and CDR2 SYDVKM come from the germline V gene. The CDR3 extends over 13 amino acids. Here the CDR3 DNA reads TGTGCCAGCAGTTTAGGACAGCTTTACGAGCAGTACTTC. It codes for CASSLGQLYEQYF.

The chain combines TRBV7-9 with TRBJ2-3; D is ambiguous. Trimming took 0 bases from V and 0 from J, leaving 7 bases between them. This CDR3 comprises 15 residues. Germline V CDR1 and CDR2: SEHNR, FQNEAQ (reference sequence). CDR3 in amino acids: CASSLASGSTDTQYF. In nucleotides, the CDR3 is TGTGCCAGCAGCTTAGCGTCTGGCAGCACAGATACGCAGTATTTT.

The gene calls are TRBV6-6 and TRBJ2-7; TRBD2 is a possible D gene (6 bases). CDR3 length: 15 residues. V was shortened by 5 bases and J by 0 bases, with 14 bases between the two germline ends. The germline CDR1 and CDR2 sequences are MNHNY and SVGAGI (reference sequence). The CDR3 loop is CASSLPGLSSYEQYF. Written as DNA, the CDR3 is TGTGCCAGCAGTCTCCCCGGACTATCCTCCTACGAGCAGTACTTC.

This sequence joins TRBV5-1 and TRBJ1-2; 9 bases align to TRBD1. V shed 5 bases, J shed 8 bases, and the junction held 10 bases outside the gene matches. Germline CDR1 is SGHRS and CDR2 is YFSETQ. The CDR3 sequence is 14 residues long. The CDR3 sequence: CASSTGDRVSGYTF. The CDR3, as DNA: TGCGCCAGCAGTACTGGGGACAGGGTGAGCGGCTACACCTTC.

The chain links TRBV28 to TRBJ2-2; no clear D gene. The germline V gene encodes CDR1 MDHEN and CDR2 SYDVKM. The CDR3 is made up of 13 amino acids. Trimming took 4 bases from V and 1 from J, leaving 4 bases between them. CDR3 in amino acids: CASSSLNTGELFF. The CDR3 bases are TGTGCCAGCAGTTCGTTGAACACCGGGGAGCTGTTTTTT.

This clone has a handful of counts. The rearrangement uses TRBV4-3 and TRBJ1-5; D is uncertain. This CDR3 is 15 amino acids long. The V end was cut by 0 bases, the J end by 1 base, with 7 bases between. Germline V gene data show CDR1 as LGHNA and CDR2 as YSLEER. As DNA, the CDR3 is TGCGCCAGCAGCCAAGACGGTTTCAGCAATCAGCCCCAGCATTTT. Its protein is CASSQDGFSNQPQHF.

This clone was found once. The CDR3 here is CAISESTSRIDTQYF. The CDR3 DNA reads as TGTGCCATCAGTGAGTCGACTTCTAGAATAGATACGCAGTATTTT. The rearrangement links TRBV10-3 to TRBJ2-3, with D unresolved. V was cut by 0 bases and J by 5 bases, with 12 bases left in between. From germline, CDR1 is ENHRY and CDR2 SYGVKD. This CDR3 region has 15 residues.

There are a few counts of this clone. The rearrangement links TRBV19 to TRBJ2-7; D is ambiguous. The CDR3 length is 11 residues. V was pared by 3 bases and J by 6 bases, with 6 bases between. Germline lookup yields CDR1 LNHDA and CDR2 SQIVND (reference sequence). This CDR3 reads CASSMTSEQYF. The CDR3, as DNA: TGTGCCAGTAGTATGACAAGCGAGCAGTACTTC.

This CDR3 reads CASSRDGRAGAFF. CDR3 coding DNA: TGTGCCAGCAGCCGGGACGGACGAGCGGGCGCTTTCTTT. V usage is TRBV5-8 and J usage is TRBJ1-1, with D perhaps TRBD1 (5 bases). Germline V lookup: CDR1 SGHTS, CDR2 YDEGEE. V lost 4 bases and J 11 bases, leaving 18 bases between the germline ends. The CDR3 totals 13 residues.

The rearrangement links TRBV28 to TRBJ2-7; perhaps TRBD1 as D (6 bases). The V end was cut by 10 bases, the J end by 5 bases, with 12 bases between. This CDR3 is 11 amino acids long. Germline V CDR1 and CDR2: MDHEN, SYDVKM. CDR3 sequence: CAIEQGNEQYF. CDR3 nucleotides: TGTGCCATTGAACAGGGAAACGAGCAGTACTTC. Full variable domain (missing parts from reference TRBV28 and TRBJ2-7): DVKVTQSSRYLVKRTGEKVFLECVQDMDHENMFWYRQDPGLGLRLIYFSYDVKMKEKGDIPEGYSVSREKKERFSLILESASTNQTSMYLCAIEQGNEQYFGPGTRLTVT.